This TCR beta chain was identified in a study of cytomegalovirus exposure and HLA in healthy donors. Study observations and caveats: A list of 150 or so TCR beta chains associated with cytomegalovirus was given. According to a subsequent analysis, TCR clusters from the first cohort were inclined to appear together in the roughly 120 validation repertoires. While the bulk of TCR sequences proved rare, some public TCRs turned up in many donors.

Concerning this clone itself: The antigen remains unidentified.

With 4 bases clipped from V and 4 bases from J, the junction kept 7 bases outside the gene matches. In germline, CDR1 is SGHNT, CDR2 YYREEE (reference sequence). The CDR3 runs 15 residues. Sequencing was performed with immunoSEQ multiplex PCR; in TCRdb, only in-frame clones are kept and a portion is missing. The data show approximately 82,000 clones, with roughly 94% seen just once and roughly 0.75% held by the top ten. The clonotype comes from a woman between 18 and 30 years old in good health and CMV-seronegative. Sequences were obtained from PBMCs. The chain couples TRBV5-4 to TRBJ2-1; 8 bases are a match to TRBD1. CDR3 sequence reads: CASSLDRGRYNEQFF. CDR3 nucleotides: TGTGCCAGCAGCCTCGACAGGGGCCGGTACAATGAGCAGTTCTTC. The variable domain in full, with the rest retrieved from reference TRBV5-4 and TRBJ2-1, is ETGVTQSPTHLIKTRGQQVTLRCSSQSGHNTVSWYQQALGQGPQFIFQYYREEENGRGNFPPRFSGLQFPNYSSELNVNALELDDSALYLCASSLDRGRYNEQFFGPGTRLTVL.